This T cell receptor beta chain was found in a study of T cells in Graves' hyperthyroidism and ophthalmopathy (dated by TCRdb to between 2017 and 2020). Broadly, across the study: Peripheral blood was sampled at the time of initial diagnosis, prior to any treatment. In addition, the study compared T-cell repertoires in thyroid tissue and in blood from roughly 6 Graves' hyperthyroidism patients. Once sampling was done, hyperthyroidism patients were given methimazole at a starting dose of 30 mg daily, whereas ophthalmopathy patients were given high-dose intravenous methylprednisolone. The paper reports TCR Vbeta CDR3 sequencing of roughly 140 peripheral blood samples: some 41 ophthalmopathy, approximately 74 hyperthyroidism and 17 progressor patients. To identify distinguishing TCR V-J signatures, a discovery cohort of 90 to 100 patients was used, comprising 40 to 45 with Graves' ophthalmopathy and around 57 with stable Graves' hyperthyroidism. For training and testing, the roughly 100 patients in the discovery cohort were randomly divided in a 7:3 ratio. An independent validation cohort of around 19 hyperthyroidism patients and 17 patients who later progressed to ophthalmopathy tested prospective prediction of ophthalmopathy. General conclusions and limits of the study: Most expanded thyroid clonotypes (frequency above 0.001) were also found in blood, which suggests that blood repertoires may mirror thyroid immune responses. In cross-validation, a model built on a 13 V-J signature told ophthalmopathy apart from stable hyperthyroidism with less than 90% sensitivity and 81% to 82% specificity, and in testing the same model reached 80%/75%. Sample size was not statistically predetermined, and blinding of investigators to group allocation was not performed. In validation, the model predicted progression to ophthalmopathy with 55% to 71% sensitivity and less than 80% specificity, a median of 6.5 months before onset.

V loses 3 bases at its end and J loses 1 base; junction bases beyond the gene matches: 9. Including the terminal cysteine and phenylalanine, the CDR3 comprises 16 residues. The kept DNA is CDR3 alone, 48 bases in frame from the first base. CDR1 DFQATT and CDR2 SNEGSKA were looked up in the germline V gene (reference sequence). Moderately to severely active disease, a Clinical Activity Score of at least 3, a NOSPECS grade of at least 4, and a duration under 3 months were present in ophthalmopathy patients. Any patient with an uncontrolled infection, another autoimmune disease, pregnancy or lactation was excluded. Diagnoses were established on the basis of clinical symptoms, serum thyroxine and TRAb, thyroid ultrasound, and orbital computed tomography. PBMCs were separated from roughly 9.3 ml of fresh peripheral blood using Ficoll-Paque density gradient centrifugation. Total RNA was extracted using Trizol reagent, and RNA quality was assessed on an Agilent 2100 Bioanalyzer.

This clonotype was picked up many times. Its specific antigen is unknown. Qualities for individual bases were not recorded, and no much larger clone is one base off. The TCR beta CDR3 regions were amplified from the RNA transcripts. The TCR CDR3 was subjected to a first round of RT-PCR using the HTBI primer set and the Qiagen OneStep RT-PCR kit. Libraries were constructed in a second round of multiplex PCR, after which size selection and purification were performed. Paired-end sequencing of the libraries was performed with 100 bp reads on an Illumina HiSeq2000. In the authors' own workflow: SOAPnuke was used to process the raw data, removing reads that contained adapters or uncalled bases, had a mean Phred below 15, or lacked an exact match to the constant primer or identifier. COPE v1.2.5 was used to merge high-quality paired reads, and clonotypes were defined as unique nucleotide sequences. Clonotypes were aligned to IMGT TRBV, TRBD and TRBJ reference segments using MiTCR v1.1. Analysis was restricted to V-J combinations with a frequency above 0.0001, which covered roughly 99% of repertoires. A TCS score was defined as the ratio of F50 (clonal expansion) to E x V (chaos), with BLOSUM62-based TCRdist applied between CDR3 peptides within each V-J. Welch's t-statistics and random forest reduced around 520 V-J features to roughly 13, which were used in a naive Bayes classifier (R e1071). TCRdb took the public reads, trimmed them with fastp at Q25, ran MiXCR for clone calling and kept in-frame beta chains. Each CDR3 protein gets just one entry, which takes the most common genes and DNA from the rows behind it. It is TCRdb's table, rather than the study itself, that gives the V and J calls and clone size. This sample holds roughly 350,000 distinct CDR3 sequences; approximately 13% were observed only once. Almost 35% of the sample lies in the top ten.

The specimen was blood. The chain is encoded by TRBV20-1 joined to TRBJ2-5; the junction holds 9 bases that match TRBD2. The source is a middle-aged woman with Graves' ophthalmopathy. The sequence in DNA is TGCAGTGCTAGTTACGCTAGCGGGGCTTTCCAAGAGACCCAGTACTTC. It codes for CSASYASGAFQETQYF.